This T cell receptor (beta chain) was identified during a study of blood T cell repertoires in COVID-19. Looking at the study overall: Acute and convalescent COVID-19 samples came from the United States, Italy and Spain. PBMCs, B-cell-depleted T cells, or T cells were the source of the cDNA or gDNA that made up the material.

Per the original data handling: By means of reference gene primer amplification, nucleated cell counts were estimated. Sequencing was performed with immunoSEQ multiplex PCR; in TCRdb, only in-frame clones are kept and a portion is missing. V, J and clone size are taken as reported in that table, and D and trimming were inferred from the DNA itself. The table has more than 95,000 clones, approximately 82% seen once; the top ten hold less than 9%. V gave up 5 bases and J gave up 8 bases; unmatched junction bases: 5. The CDR3 length is 13 residues. Germline CDR1 and CDR2: SGHTA and FQGTGA. This receptor was obtained from a man in his 70s with active or convalescent COVID-19. Sequenced: peripheral blood. The V and J genes are TRBV7-3 and TRBJ1-2; the match to TRBD1 covers 10 bases. CDR3 bases: TGTGCCAGCAGCCTGGGGACAGGGGTCGGCTACACCTTC. It encodes CASSLGTGVGYTF.